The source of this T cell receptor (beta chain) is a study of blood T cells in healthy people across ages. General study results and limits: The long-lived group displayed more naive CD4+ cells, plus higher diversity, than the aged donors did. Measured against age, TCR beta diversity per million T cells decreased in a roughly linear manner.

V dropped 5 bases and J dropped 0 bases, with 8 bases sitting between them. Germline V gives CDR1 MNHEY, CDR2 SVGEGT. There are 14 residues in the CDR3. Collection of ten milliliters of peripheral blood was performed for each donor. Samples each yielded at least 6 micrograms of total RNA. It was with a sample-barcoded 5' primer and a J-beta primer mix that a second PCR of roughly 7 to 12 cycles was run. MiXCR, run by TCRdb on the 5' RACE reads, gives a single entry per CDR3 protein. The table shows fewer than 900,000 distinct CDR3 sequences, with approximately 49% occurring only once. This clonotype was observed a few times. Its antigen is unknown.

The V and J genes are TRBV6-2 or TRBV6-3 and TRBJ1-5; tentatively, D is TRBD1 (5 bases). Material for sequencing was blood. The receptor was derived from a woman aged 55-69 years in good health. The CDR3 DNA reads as TGTGCCAGCAGTCAACAGGTTAGCAATCAGCCCCAGCATTTT. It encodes CASSQQVSNQPQHF.